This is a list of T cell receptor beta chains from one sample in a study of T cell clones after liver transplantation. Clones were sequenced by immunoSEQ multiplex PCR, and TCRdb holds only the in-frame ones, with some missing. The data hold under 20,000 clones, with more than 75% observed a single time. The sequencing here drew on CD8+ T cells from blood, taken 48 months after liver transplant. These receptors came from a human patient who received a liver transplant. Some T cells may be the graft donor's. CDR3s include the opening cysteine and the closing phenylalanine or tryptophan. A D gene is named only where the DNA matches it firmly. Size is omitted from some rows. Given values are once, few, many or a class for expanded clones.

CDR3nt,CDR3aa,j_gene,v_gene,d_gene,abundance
TGCGCCAGCAGCTACTTAAATCAGGGGGGACAGCTCATGAGGGAGCAGTACTTC,CASSYLNQGGQLMREQYF,TRBJ2-7,TRBV5-1,-,-
TGTGCCAGCAGCCAAGAGGGCACGGAGACCCAGTACTTC,CASSQEGTETQYF,TRBJ2-5,TRBV14,-,-
TGTGCCAGCAGCGTAGTTGGTGGGGGCTACACCTTC,CASSVVGGGYTF,TRBJ1-2,TRBV9,-,-
TGCGCCAGCAGCCAAGATCTTGGGTCAACTAATGAAAAACTGTTTTTT,CASSQDLGSTNEKLFF,TRBJ1-4,TRBV4-3,-,-
TGTGCCAGCAGCCTGGGGACAGGCAATCAGCCCCAGCATTTT,CASSLGTGNQPQHF,TRBJ1-5,TRBV7-6,TRBD1,-
TGTGCCAGCAGTCCCAACGGAGATACGCAGTATTTT,CASSPNGDTQYF,TRBJ2-3,TRBV27,-,-
TGTGCCAGCAGCTCTGGGAAGGATACGCAGTATTTT,CASSSGKDTQYF,TRBJ2-3,TRBV7-9,-,-
TGTGCCAGCAGTGACTCCTTCTACGAGCAGTACTTC,CASSDSFYEQYF,TRBJ2-7,TRBV6-5,-,-
TGTGCCACCAGCAGAGGGGACGTGGACAGGGCCGGCTACACCTTC,CATSRGDVDRAGYTF,TRBJ1-2,TRBV15,TRBD1,once
TGTGCCAGCGGGACAGCGGAGACCCAGTACTTC,CASGTAETQYF,TRBJ2-5,TRBV6-5,TRBD1,-
TGTGCCAGCAGCCCAGGATACGAGGGGAACACCGGGGAGCTGTTTTTT,CASSPGYEGNTGELFF,TRBJ2-2,TRBV11-3,-,-
TGCGCCACCTTCCCTACGCCGAGCACCGGGGAGCTGTTTTTT,CATFPTPSTGELFF,TRBJ2-2,TRBV5-1,-,-
TGCAGCGTTGACCTCCGGGACAGGTCTTACAATGAGCAGTTCTTC,CSVDLRDRSYNEQFF,TRBJ2-1,TRBV29-1,TRBD1,-
TGTGCCAGCAGCTGGGACCGCAACTCCTACGAGCAGTACTTC,CASSWDRNSYEQYF,TRBJ2-7,TRBV5-6,-,-
TGTGCCAGCTCACCAGGACTAGCGGGATTAGATACGCAGTATTTT,CASSPGLAGLDTQYF,TRBJ2-3,TRBV18,TRBD2,-
TGCAGCGTTCCCGGACAGGTGATGGAGACCCAGTACTTC,CSVPGQVMETQYF,TRBJ2-5,TRBV29-1,TRBD1,-
TGTGCCAGCAGCCATACCGGGACAATCTACGAGCAGTACTTC,CASSHTGTIYEQYF,TRBJ2-7,TRBV5-6,-,-
TGTGCCAGCAGTGAAGCGCTCAGGTCGAGCTACACCTTC,CASSEALRSSYTF,TRBJ1-2,TRBV2,-,once
TGTGCCAGTAGTATCGGACTAGCGGGAGCGTCCTACAATGAGCAGTTCTTC,CASSIGLAGASYNEQFF,TRBJ2-1,TRBV19,TRBD2,once
TGCGCCAGCAGCCAAGATCAATCCGGTGGAGGGGGGACCCAGTACTTC,CASSQDQSGGGGTQYF,TRBJ2-5,TRBV4-3,-,-
TGTGCCAGCGAAGGCAGGCACAATGAGCAGTTCTTC,CASEGRHNEQFF,TRBJ2-1,TRBV2,-,-
TGTGCCAGCAGTTCCGGACTAGCGGTAGAGCAGTACTTC,CASSSGLAVEQYF,TRBJ2-7,TRBV27,TRBD2,-
TGTGCCAGCAGCCCGGGGGTTTCTGAAGCTTTCTTT,CASSPGVSEAFF,TRBJ1-1,TRBV4-2,-,-
TGTGCCAGCAGTTTATTGGGGACAGGGTATGGCTACACCTTC,CASSLLGTGYGYTF,TRBJ1-2,TRBV27,TRBD1,-
TGTGCCAGCAGCTTAGGTCCGGGAGATGAAACAGGGAACTACGAGCAGTACTTC,CASSLGPGDETGNYEQYF,TRBJ2-7,TRBV11-2,-,-
TGTGCCAGCAGCTTCACCACAGGGAGGGACACCGGGGAGCTGTTTTTT,CASSFTTGRDTGELFF,TRBJ2-2,TRBV5-5,-,-
TGTGCCAGCAGTTACTCATCTAGCGGTGAGCAGTTCTTC,CASSYSSSGEQFF,TRBJ2-1,TRBV6-6,TRBD2,-
TGCGCCAGCAGTGAGGGGGACTGGGGGAGGTTAAATGAGCAGTTCTTC,CASSEGDWGRLNEQFF,TRBJ2-1,TRBV10-2,-,-
TGTGCCAGCAGCGAAAAGGCACCGGGGCGGACTCACACCGGGGAGCTGTTTTTT,CASSEKAPGRTHTGELFF,TRBJ2-2,TRBV2,-,-
TGTGCCAGCTCTCCGAGCGGGCAGCAACTTGGGGCTTTCTTT,CASSPSGQQLGAFF,TRBJ1-1,TRBV7-9,-,-
TGTGCCAGCAGTTTAAGCTTCTCCTACAATGAGCAGTTCTTC,CASSLSFSYNEQFF,TRBJ2-1,TRBV27,-,few
TGTGCCAGCAGTAGGGACGGACCAGGAGACACTGAAGCTTTCTTT,CASSRDGPGDTEAFF,TRBJ1-1,TRBV28,-,-
TGTGCCAGCACCACCTTGGGTAGCAATCAGCCCCAGCATTTT,CASTTLGSNQPQHF,TRBJ1-5,TRBV7-2,-,-
TGTGCCAGCCGAATTGGACAGGGTGGCTATGAGCAGTTCTTC,CASRIGQGGYEQFF,TRBJ2-1,TRBV6-6,TRBD1,-
TGTGCCAGCAGGGGGGACAGCTCGCACACTGAAGCTTTCTTT,CASRGDSSHTEAFF,TRBJ1-1,TRBV7-9,TRBD1,-
TGTGCCAGCAGCCCAGACGTAACTCCTCAGCATGAGCAGTTCTTC,CASSPDVTPQHEQFF,TRBJ2-1,TRBV7-3,-,-
TGCAGCGCCTCGGGTCGATCCTACGAGCAGTACTTC,CSASGRSYEQYF,TRBJ2-7,TRBV29-1,-,-
TGTGCCAGCAGCGTAGCGGGCACAGATACGCAGTATTTT,CASSVAGTDTQYF,TRBJ2-3,TRBV9,-,-
TGTGCCAGCAGCCAAGATTACGGCCTCTACGAGCAGTACTTC,CASSQDYGLYEQYF,TRBJ2-7,TRBV14,-,-
TGTGCCAGCAGCTTAGGCGGGTATGGAAACACCATATATTTT,CASSLGGYGNTIYF,TRBJ1-3,TRBV11-2,-,few
TGTGCCAGCAGTCGGACTAGCGGGAGCAGCTACGAGCAGTACTTC,CASSRTSGSSYEQYF,TRBJ2-7,TRBV13,TRBD2,-
TGTGCCATCAGTGATAGCACAGGTCCCTACAATGAGCAGTTCTTC,CAISDSTGPYNEQFF,TRBJ2-1,TRBV10-3,-,once